This TCR beta chain is from a study of blood T cell repertoires in COVID-19. The protocol was immunoSEQ multiplex PCR, while the TCRdb copy is restricted to in-frame clones and leaves out a portion. The table records 150,000 to 200,000 clones, roughly 76% of them present only once. V shed 3 bases, J shed 3 bases, and the junction held 1 base outside the gene matches. There are 14 residues in the CDR3. Germline-derived CDR1 and CDR2 are MDHEN and SYDVKM. The source material was peripheral blood. The receptor's source is a woman between 45 and 60 years old with active or convalescent COVID-19. The chain recombines TRBV28 with TRBJ1-2, with 10 bases aligning to TRBD1. The CDR3 DNA is TGTGCCAGCAGTTTCGGACAGGGGGACTATGGCTACACCTTC. It codes for CASSFGQGDYGYTF.